This T cell receptor beta chain was found in a study of CD8+ T cells in alopecia areata. This CDR3 is built from 12 residues. The V and J ends lost 5 bases and 6 bases respectively, with 8 bases between them. CDR1 SEHNR and CDR2 FQNEAQ come from the germline V gene (reference sequence). Sequencing relied on a cDNA template that was reverse transcribed from extracted RNA. Data came from immunoSEQ multiplex PCR; TCRdb stores just in-frame clones and leaves some out. The sample yields roughly 150,000 clones, approximately 60% seen once. The sequenced material came from CD8+ T cells sorted from blood. This TCR was recovered from a human donor in good health. This chain uses TRBV7-9 with TRBJ1-5, with a tentative D call TRBD1 (6 bases). CDR3 coding DNA: TGTGCCAGCAGCCGGGACACTCAGCCCCAGCATTTT. This translates into CASSRDTQPQHF.